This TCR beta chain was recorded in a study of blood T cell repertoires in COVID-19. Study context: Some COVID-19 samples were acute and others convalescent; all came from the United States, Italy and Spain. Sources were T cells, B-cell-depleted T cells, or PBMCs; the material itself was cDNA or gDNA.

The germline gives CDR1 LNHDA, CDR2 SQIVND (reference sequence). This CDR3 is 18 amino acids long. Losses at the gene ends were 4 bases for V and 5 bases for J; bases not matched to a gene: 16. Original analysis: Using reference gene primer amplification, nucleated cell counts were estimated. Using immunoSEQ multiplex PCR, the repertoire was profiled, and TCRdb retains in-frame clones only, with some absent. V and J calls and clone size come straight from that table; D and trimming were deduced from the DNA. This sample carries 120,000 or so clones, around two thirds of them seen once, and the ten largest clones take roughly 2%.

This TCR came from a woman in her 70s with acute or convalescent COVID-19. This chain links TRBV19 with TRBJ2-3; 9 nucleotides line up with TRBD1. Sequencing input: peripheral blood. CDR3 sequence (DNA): TGTGCCAGTAGTACCCTTCCGGCCGGGACAGGGCGGAAAGATACGCAGTATTTT. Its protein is CASSTLPAGTGRKDTQYF.